The clone carrying this T cell receptor (beta chain) counts as medium-sized by frequency. Profiling of CSF cells used 10X single-cell V(D)J plus 5' expression. TCRdb reprocessed the 10x single-cell sequencing reads and stores each CDR3 protein as one record, lacking DNA. The specimen's table records about 1,200 distinct CDR3 sequences. This record comes from a study of CD8 T cells in cerebrospinal fluid in Alzheimer's disease. The CDR3 totals 16 residues. The germline V gene has CDR1 LGHDT and CDR2 YNNKEL (reference sequence). All participants were free of acute infectious disease and in good physical condition. A live/dead marker was used to sort live CSF cells for droplet sequencing.

The chain recombines TRBV3-1 with TRBJ2-3; as DNA is missing, the TRBD2 call by TCRdb cannot be tested. Material for sequencing was cerebrospinal fluid. This receptor was identified in a human donor with Parkinson's disease. This CDR3 reads CASSHQTSGVTDTQYF.